The text below deals with one TCR beta chain. The target of this receptor is not known. No base quality values were provided; no much bigger clone lies one nucleotide off. This sample stems from a study of blood T cells in healthy people across ages (dated by TCRdb to about 2015). In the study overall: In model experiments, template switching captured about one uniquely barcoded TCR beta cDNA molecule for every two T cells. The donors were split into four age groups: young (average approximately 16 years), middle-aged (39), aged (roughly 65) and long-lived (roughly 80). To track age-related changes in TCR beta repertoire diversity, the study relied on deep sequencing normalized with unique cDNA molecular identifiers. Two additional independent replicas of 1 million unique cDNA reads from the same blood draw were analyzed for two donors (one aged 18 to 30 and one aged 80 or older). Donors of different ages were randomly distributed across sequencing lanes to avoid experimental bias. Overall study results and their limits: Because the CMV infection status of the donors was unknown, age-related changes in expanded clonotypes may potentially have been confounded. The percentage of naive T cells measured by flow cytometry correlated strongly with observed TCR beta diversity. Since profiling was done on bulk unsorted PBMCs, naive and antigen-experienced compartments could not be conclusively compared. Total diversity estimates from one million sequenced T cells were considered lower bounds and underestimates. Compared with the aged group, the long-lived group had more naive CD4+ T cells, fewer expanded clones and increased TCR diversity, suggesting age selection. Observed TCR beta diversity per million T cells fell roughly linearly with age, and a significant reduction was already apparent by age around 40.

Library construction relied on 5' RACE. TCRdb shows the sequencer as Illumina HiSeq 2500. A second roughly 6 to 12 cycle PCR used a sample-barcoded 5' primer and a J-beta primer mix. Each TCR beta cDNA molecule received a unique molecular identifier from a template-switch 5' adaptor carrying 12 random nucleotides. Each sample yielded at least 2.5 million CDR3-containing paired-end reads. All of the RNA was converted into first-strand cDNA using the Mint cDNA synthesis kit, with a TRBC-specific oligonucleotide serving as the primer. Following uracil-DNA glycosylase treatment, all cDNA underwent a first 18-cycle PCR with the universal primers M1SS and BC2_uni_R. In the authors' own workflow: For normalization, 1 million high-quality reads were randomly selected from each sample, with every read carrying a distinct molecular identifier. Reads sharing molecular identifiers were discarded rather than binned into consensus sequences. MiTCR, set to a Q25 quality threshold and the strictest error-elimination algorithm, was used for CDR3 identification, clonotype clustering and error correction. A nonparametric unseen species model using Euler transformation provided a lower-bound estimate of total TCR beta diversity. TCRdb applied fastp at Q25 and MiXCR to the public reads, then kept only in-frame beta chains. Rows matching on CDR3 protein sequence are summarized as one entry with the most common DNA and genes. The V and J calls were determined by TCRdb, not by the authors. The sample data list roughly 860,000 distinct CDR3 sequences, and around two thirds of these were observed just once. The ten largest make up 28% of the sample.

The 39 donors, aged about 6 to 95 years, were systemically healthy Caucasian individuals from Russia. Each donor gave approximately 10 milliliters of peripheral blood, collected into EDTA-treated Vacutainer tubes. Ficoll-Paque density-gradient centrifugation was used to isolate PBMCs, with at least 6.5 million obtained per sample. Total RNA, at least 5 micrograms per sample, was extracted from PBMCs with Trizol reagent. For every donor, flow cytometry on a PBMC aliquot measured the percentage of naive CD45RAhigh/CD27high T cells. Counted from cysteine to phenylalanine, this CDR3 has 14 amino acids. The entry retains the CDR3 DNA only, 42 bases that are in frame from base 1. Trimming at the junction amounts to 0 bases on V and 11 bases on J, and the germline ends lie 16 bases apart. From the germline V gene (reference sequence), CDR1 is SEHNR and CDR2 is FQNEAQ.

The rearranged segments are TRBV7-9 and TRBJ2-5; the D segment cannot be called with confidence. The TCR sequence derives from a man aged 30-40 years in good health. The sequencing input was blood. The DNA reads as follows: TGTGCCAGCAGCTTAGCGCCGGCAGCCAATGAGCAGTACTTC. Its protein reads: CASSLAPAANEQYF.